This T cell receptor beta chain is from a study of beta chain features in type 1 diabetes. Study-wide results and caveats: Reduced insertions and increased deletions marked VDJ junctions in type 1 diabetes patients.

Expressed TCRB transcripts were sequenced after all isolated RNA was converted to cDNA. The protocol was immunoSEQ multiplex PCR, while the TCRdb copy is restricted to in-frame clones and leaves out a portion. The data hold 150,000 or so clones, with 9.2% observed a single time. On this clone: The target antigen is unknown.

Unmatched junction bases numbered 7, after V lost 5 bases and J lost 3 bases. The CDR3 runs 14 residues. Germline CDR1 is SGHNT and CDR2 is YYREEE (reference sequence). Sorting based on CD45RO/CCR7/CD25/CD127/CD95/CD27 separated CD4+ naive, central memory, regulatory and stem cell-like memory cells. V usage is TRBV5-4 and J usage is TRBJ2-7; 8 nucleotides line up with TRBD2. The material sequenced was central memory CD4+ T cells from blood. This TCR derives from a man aged 18 to 29 in good health. The CDR3 bases are TGTGCCAGCAGACCCGGGGGGGCACACTACGAGCAGTACTTC. It codes for CASRPGGAHYEQYF.